This T cell receptor (beta chain) was recorded in a study of T cell responses to AZD1222 COVID-19 vaccine. General observations from the study: Two doses of AZD1222 preceded a rise in Spike-specific TCR breadth and depth. There were vaccine-associated CD4 TCRs across spike, dominant at 160-218 and 743-854. Females made up more of the donors, who were largely white British, and clonal diversity may have come out too low.

CDR1 and CDR2 from the germline V gene are LGHDT and YNNKEL (reference sequence). The CDR3 loop spans 16 amino acids. Germline trimming cut 4 bases from V and 4 bases from J; bases unmatched to any gene: 12. This table comes from immunoSEQ multiplex PCR, and its TCRdb copy is limited to in-frame clones, with some not included. This sample carries about 130,000 clones, approximately 86% of them seen once, and the ten largest clones take over 5%. Pooling was applied to second doses at about 4 or about 12 weeks. This clone has a handful of counts. Its target is not known. The genes are TRBV3-1 (or the pseudogene TRBV3-2) and TRBJ1-2; 7 bases are shared with TRBD1. This TCR came from an adult who received the AZD1222 COVID-19 vaccine. This material consisted of peripheral blood, taken 28 days after the second AZD1222 dose. CDR3 protein: CASSPGGGGIGYGYTF. The CDR3 bases are TGTGCCAGCAGCCCAGGGGGAGGGGGGATTGGCTATGGCTACACCTTC.